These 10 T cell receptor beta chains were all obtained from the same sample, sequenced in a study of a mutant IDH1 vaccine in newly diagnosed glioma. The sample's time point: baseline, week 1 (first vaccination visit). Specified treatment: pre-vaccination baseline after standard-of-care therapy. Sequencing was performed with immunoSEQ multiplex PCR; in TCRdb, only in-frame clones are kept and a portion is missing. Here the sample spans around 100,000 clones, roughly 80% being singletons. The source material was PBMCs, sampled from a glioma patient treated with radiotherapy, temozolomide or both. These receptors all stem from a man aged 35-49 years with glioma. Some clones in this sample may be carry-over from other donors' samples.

CDR3 protein: CASSLWGTGGDYGYTF. The CDR3 nucleotides are TGTGCCAGCAGCTTGTGGGGGACAGGGGGCGACTATGGCTACACCTTC. The V gene is TRBV5-6, the J gene TRBJ1-2, with 12 bases identical to TRBD1. Germline lookup yields CDR1 SGHDT and CDR2 YYEEEE. V trimming: 1 base; J trimming: 3 bases; junction bases outside the gene matches: 4. The CDR3 sequence is 16 residues long.

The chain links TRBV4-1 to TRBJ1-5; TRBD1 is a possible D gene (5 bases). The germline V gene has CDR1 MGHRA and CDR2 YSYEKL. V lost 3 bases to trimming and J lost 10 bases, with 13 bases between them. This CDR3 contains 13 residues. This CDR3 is CASSQLTGDPQHF. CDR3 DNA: TGCGCCAGCAGCCAGCTAACAGGTGACCCCCAGCATTTT.

CDR3 DNA sequence: TGTGCCAGCAGTTACTCGGGCAGGGCCAATGGCTACACCTTC. Encoded protein: CASSYSGRANGYTF. This chain links TRBV6-5 with TRBJ1-2; perhaps TRBD1 as D (5 bases). V was pared by 0 bases and J by 6 bases, with 11 bases between. CDR3 length equals 14 residues. Germline assignment: CDR1 MNHEY and CDR2 SVGAGI.

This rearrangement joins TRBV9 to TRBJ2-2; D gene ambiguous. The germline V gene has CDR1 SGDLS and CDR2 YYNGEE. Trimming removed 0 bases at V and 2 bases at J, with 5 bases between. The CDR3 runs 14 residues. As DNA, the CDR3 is TGTGCCAGCAGCGTAGTCCCTAACACCGGGGAGCTGTTTTTT. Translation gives CASSVVPNTGELFF.

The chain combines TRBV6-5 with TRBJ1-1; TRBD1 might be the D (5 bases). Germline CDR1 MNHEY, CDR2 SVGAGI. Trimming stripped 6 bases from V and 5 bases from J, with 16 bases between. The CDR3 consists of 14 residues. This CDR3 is CASSPGGGWTEAFF. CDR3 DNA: TGTGCCAGCAGCCCGGGGGGGGGATGGACTGAAGCTTTCTTT.

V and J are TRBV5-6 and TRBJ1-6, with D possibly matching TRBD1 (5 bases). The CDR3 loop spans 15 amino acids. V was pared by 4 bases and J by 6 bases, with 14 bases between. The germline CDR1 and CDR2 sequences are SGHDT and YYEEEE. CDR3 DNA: TGTGCCAGCAGCCCGCCGGGGGTAGGTAATTCACCCCTCCACTTT. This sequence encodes CASSPPGVGNSPLHF. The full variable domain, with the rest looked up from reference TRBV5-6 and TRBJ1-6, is DAGVTQSPTHLIKTRGQQVTLRCSPKSGHDTVSWYQQALGQGPQFIFQYYEEEERQRGNFPDRFSGHQFPNYSSELNVNALLLGDSALYLCASSPPGVGNSPLHFGNGTRLTVT.

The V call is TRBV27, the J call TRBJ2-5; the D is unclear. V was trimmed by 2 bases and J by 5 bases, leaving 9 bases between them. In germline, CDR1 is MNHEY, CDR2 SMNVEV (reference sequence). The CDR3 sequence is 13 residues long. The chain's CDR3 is CASSLQVGETQYF. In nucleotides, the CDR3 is TGTGCCAGCAGTTTACAGGTCGGGGAGACCCAGTACTTC.

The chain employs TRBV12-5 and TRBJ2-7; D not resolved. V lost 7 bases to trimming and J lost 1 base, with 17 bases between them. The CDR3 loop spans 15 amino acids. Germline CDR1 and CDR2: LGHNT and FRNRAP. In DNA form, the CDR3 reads TGTGCTAGTGCCGCGTGGGGTTTTAGATCCTACGAGCAGTACTTC. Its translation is CASAAWGFRSYEQYF.

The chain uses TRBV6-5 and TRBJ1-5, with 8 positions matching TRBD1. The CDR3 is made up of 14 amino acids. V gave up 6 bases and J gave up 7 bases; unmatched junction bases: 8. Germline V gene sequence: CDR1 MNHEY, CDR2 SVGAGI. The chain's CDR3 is CASSSGGSWQPQHF. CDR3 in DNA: TGTGCCAGCAGCTCAGGGGGCTCATGGCAGCCCCAGCATTTT.

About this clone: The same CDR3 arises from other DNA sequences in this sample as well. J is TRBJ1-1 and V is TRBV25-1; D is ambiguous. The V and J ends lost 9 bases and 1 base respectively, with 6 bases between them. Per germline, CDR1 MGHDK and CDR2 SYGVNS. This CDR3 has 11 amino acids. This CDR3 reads CASTRNTEAFF. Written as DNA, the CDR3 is TGTGCCAGTACTCGGAACACTGAAGCTTTCTTT.